This is a list of T cell receptor beta chains from one sample in a study of Graves' ophthalmopathy and Graves' hyperthyroidism. TCRdb re-called the multiplex PCR reads through MiXCR, storing one row per CDR3 protein. Altogether nearly 400,000 distinct CDR3 sequences are present, 15% to 20% being singletons, with the ten largest covering about 1.4%. Material for sequencing was peripheral blood. These receptor sequences come from a woman aged 18-35 years with Graves' ophthalmopathy. Both conserved end residues are part of each CDR3. D genes are given only for firm matches. For some rows the clone size is stated as once, few or many, or as a class when expanded; others skip it.

V: TRBV19
J: TRBJ2-2
D: .
size: many
CDR3: CASNLDTGELFF
DNA: TGTGCCAGTAACCTCGACACCGGGGAGCTGTTTTTT

V: TRBV7-2
J: TRBJ1-4
D: .
size: .
CDR3: CASSPQGSNEKLFF
DNA: TGTGCCAGCAGCCCACAGGGATCTAATGAAAAACTGTTTTTT

V: TRBV27
J: TRBJ1-1
D: TRBD1
size: few
CDR3: CASSFGQGPNTEAFF
DNA: TGTGCCAGCAGCTTTGGACAGGGGCCGAACACTGAAGCTTTCTTT

V: TRBV30
J: TRBJ2-2
D: TRBD1
size: many
CDR3: CAWSVRWPGTGVNGELFF
DNA: TGTGCCTGGAGTGTACGCTGGCCCGGGACAGGGGTGAACGGGGAGCTGTTTTTT

V: TRBV12-3/TRBV12-4
J: TRBJ1-1
D: .
size: .
CDR3: CASSFRWGAGTEAFF
DNA: TGTGCCAGCAGTTTTAGGTGGGGGGCCGGCACTGAAGCTTTCTTT

V: TRBV11-2
J: TRBJ2-3
D: TRBD2
size: many
CDR3: CASSLGTSLPADTQYF
DNA: TGTGCCAGCAGCTTGGGGACTAGCTTGCCAGCAGATACGCAGTATTTT

V: TRBV6-5
J: TRBJ2-7
D: TRBD2
size: many
CDR3: CASSYSLAGAISSEQYF
DNA: TGTGCCAGCAGTTACTCACTAGCGGGAGCCATTTCCTCCGAGCAGTACTTC

V: TRBV12-3/TRBV12-4
J: TRBJ2-7
D: TRBD2
size: few
CDR3: CASSFLTSGSSSYEQYF
DNA: TGTGCCAGCAGTTTCCTCACTAGCGGGAGCAGCTCCTACGAGCAGTACTTC

V: TRBV11-1
J: TRBJ1-2
D: .
size: many
CDR3: CASSASIGSIKDYGYTF
DNA: TGTGCCAGCAGCGCGAGCATTGGGAGCATTAAGGACTATGGCTACACCTTC

V: TRBV6-5
J: TRBJ2-5
D: TRBD2
size: many
CDR3: CASSPGGTSKETQYF
DNA: TGTGCCAGCAGCCCCGGGGGGACGAGTAAAGAGACCCAGTACTTC

V: TRBV7-2
J: TRBJ2-7
D: .
size: many
CDR3: CASSLTEWSYEQYF
DNA: TGTGCCAGCAGCTTAACCGAATGGTCCTACGAGCAGTACTTC

V: TRBV20-1
J: TRBJ1-3
D: .
size: .
CDR3: CSATGTGSGNTIYF
DNA: TGCAGTGCAACCGGGACCGGCTCTGGAAACACCATATATTTT

V: TRBV2
J: TRBJ2-7
D: .
size: many
CDR3: CASRFLAGHSYEQYF
DNA: TGTGCCAGCAGATTCCTGGCGGGGCATTCCTACGAGCAGTACTTC

V: TRBV3-1
J: TRBJ2-7
D: .
size: many
CDR3: CASSRTGLPHYEQYF
DNA: TGTGCCAGCAGCCGAACGGGTCTGCCCCACTACGAGCAGTACTTC

V: TRBV28
J: TRBJ1-2
D: .
size: .
CDR3: CASSLRPAYGYTF
DNA: TGTGCCAGCAGTTTAAGGCCGGCCTATGGCTACACCTTC

V: TRBV7-9
J: TRBJ1-5
D: .
size: many
CDR3: CASSLVGEGQPQHF
DNA: TGTGCCAGCAGCTTAGTGGGGGAAGGACAGCCCCAGCATTTT

V: TRBV5-1
J: TRBJ2-7
D: TRBD1
size: .
CDR3: CASSLEGQGNEQYF
DNA: TGCGCCAGCAGCTTGGAGGGACAGGGTAACGAGCAGTACTTC

V: TRBV6-1
J: TRBJ1-2
D: .
size: .
CDR3: CASKRDYGYTF
DNA: TGTGCCAGCAAAAGAGACTATGGCTACACCTTC

V: TRBV2
J: TRBJ1-1
D: .
size: many
CDR3: CARDLGGPGTEAFF
DNA: TGTGCCAGGGACTTGGGGGGGCCTGGCACTGAAGCTTTCTTT

V: TRBV12-3/TRBV12-4
J: TRBJ2-5
D: .
size: once
CDR3: CASSFEGMRQETQYF
DNA: TGTGCCAGCAGTTTTGAGGGTATGAGGCAAGAGACCCAGTACTTC

V: TRBV5-8
J: TRBJ2-7
D: TRBD2
size: many
CDR3: CASSLRKGSGRPNEQYF
DNA: TGTGCCAGCAGCTTGCGGAAAGGGAGCGGGAGGCCCAACGAGCAGTACTTC

V: TRBV6-1
J: TRBJ2-7
D: TRBD1
size: once
CDR3: CASSPGTGEAYEQYF
DNA: TGTGCCAGCAGTCCCGGGACAGGGGAAGCCTACGAGCAGTACTTC

V: TRBV7-8
J: TRBJ1-5
D: TRBD1
size: .
CDR3: CASSPRTGGVNQPQHF
DNA: TGTGCCAGCAGCCCCCGGACAGGGGGCGTCAATCAGCCCCAGCATTTT

V: TRBV20-1
J: TRBJ2-7
D: .
size: many
CDR3: CSASLVHEQYF
DNA: TGCAGTGCTAGTTTGGTCCACGAGCAGTACTTC

V: TRBV7-9
J: TRBJ2-5
D: TRBD1
size: many
CDR3: CASSFPRRDRAQETQYF
DNA: TGTGCCAGCAGCTTCCCGCGCCGGGACAGGGCACAAGAGACCCAGTACTTC

V: TRBV30
J: TRBJ1-5
D: .
size: many
CDR3: CAWSGRNNQPQHF
DNA: TGTGCCTGGAGTGGTCGGAACAATCAGCCCCAGCATTTT

V: TRBV29-1
J: TRBJ1-1
D: TRBD1
size: once
CDR3: CSVGGGQGPTEAFF
DNA: TGCAGCGTTGGGGGCGGACAGGGGCCCACTGAAGCTTTCTTT

V: TRBV20-1
J: TRBJ1-1
D: TRBD1
size: many
CDR3: CSATGGAGLAFF
DNA: TGCAGTGCCACAGGGGGGGCGGGTTTAGCTTTCTTT

V: TRBV12-3/TRBV12-4
J: TRBJ1-1
D: TRBD1
size: .
CDR3: CASSRNRGGTEAFF
DNA: TGTGCCAGCAGCCGAAACAGGGGAGGCACTGAAGCTTTCTTT

V: TRBV12-3/TRBV12-4
J: TRBJ1-5
D: .
size: .
CDR3: CASSWTAVSNQPQHF
DNA: TGTGCCAGCAGCTGGACAGCTGTTAGCAATCAGCCCCAGCATTTT

V: TRBV19
J: TRBJ1-1
D: .
size: many
CDR3: CASSTSLRGMNTEAFF
DNA: TGTGCCAGTAGCACCTCCCTCAGGGGTATGAACACTGAAGCTTTCTTT

V: TRBV20-1
J: TRBJ2-6
D: .
size: many
CDR3: CSARGARSGANVLTF
DNA: TGCAGTGCTAGGGGGGCCAGGTCTGGGGCCAACGTCCTGACTTTC

V: TRBV5-5
J: TRBJ2-5
D: TRBD1
size: few
CDR3: CASSLYGTGEETQYF
DNA: TGTGCCAGCAGCTTGTACGGCACAGGGGAAGAGACCCAGTACTTC

V: TRBV27
J: TRBJ1-2
D: TRBD1
size: many
CDR3: CASSPTGEGYGYTF
DNA: TGTGCCAGCAGCCCAACAGGGGAGGGCTATGGCTACACCTTC

V: TRBV28
J: TRBJ1-5
D: TRBD1
size: many
CDR3: CASSPWTGGMGNQPQHF
DNA: TGTGCCAGCAGTCCTTGGACAGGGGGCATGGGAAATCAGCCCCAGCATTTT

V: TRBV6-2/TRBV6-3
J: TRBJ2-2
D: .
size: .
CDR3: CASSYSARVGYTGELFF
DNA: TGTGCCAGCAGTTACTCGGCCAGGGTTGGGTACACCGGGGAGCTGTTTTTT

V: TRBV3-1
J: TRBJ1-6
D: TRBD1
size: many
CDR3: CASSQNFFNRDRVPPLHF
DNA: TGTGCCAGCAGCCAAAACTTTTTTAACCGGGACAGGGTTCCACCCCTCCACTTT

V: TRBV6-2/TRBV6-3
J: TRBJ2-7
D: .
size: .
CDR3: CASMGSSYEQYF
DNA: TGTGCCAGCATGGGATCGTCCTACGAGCAGTACTTC

V: TRBV7-2
J: TRBJ2-4
D: .
size: many
CDR3: CASSSRKNIQYF
DNA: TGTGCCAGCAGCTCCCGTAAAAACATTCAGTACTTC

V: TRBV2
J: TRBJ2-5
D: .
size: many
CDR3: CASSVGGARETQYF
DNA: TGTGCCAGCAGTGTAGGTGGTGCGAGAGAGACCCAGTACTTC

V: TRBV28
J: TRBJ1-5
D: .
size: many
CDR3: CASSSPGRNQPQHF
DNA: TGTGCCAGCAGTTCCCCGGGACGTAATCAGCCCCAGCATTTT

V: TRBV7-2
J: TRBJ2-5
D: TRBD1
size: many
CDR3: CASSPFDRAKETQYF
DNA: TGTGCCAGCTCCCCTTTTGACAGGGCGAAAGAGACCCAGTACTTC

V: TRBV19
J: TRBJ1-1
D: .
size: .
CDR3: CASSINHMKNTEAFF
DNA: TGTGCCAGTAGTATCAACCATATGAAGAACACTGAAGCTTTCTTT